A selection of T cell receptor beta chains follows, all from one sample in a study of CD8+ T cells in alopecia areata. The repertoire was sequenced with immunoSEQ multiplex PCR; TCRdb's copy has only in-frame clones and lacks some. The sample shows 90,000 or so clones, 44% of them seen only once. The material sequenced was CD8+ T cells sorted from blood, taken at week 24, from a patient treated with tofacitinib. These receptor sequences come from a human donor with alopecia areata. The CDR3 runs from the conserved cysteine through the conserved F or W. The order of the fields is D gene, J gene, V gene, clone size, CDR3 protein, CDR3 DNA. A D gene is named only where the DNA matches it firmly. A clone size is listed for some rows: how often the clone was seen (once, few, many), or a class if it is expanded.

TRBD2,TRBJ2-3,TRBV14,.,CASSPGTSGTDTQYF,TGTGCCAGCAGCCCCGGGACTAGCGGTACAGATACGCAGTATTTT
TRBD1,TRBJ2-7,TRBV27,.,CASSLRQGVYEQYF,TGTGCCAGCAGTTTGCGACAGGGGGTCTACGAGCAGTACTTC
TRBD2,TRBJ2-3,TRBV5-1,.,CASSLEIAGADTQYF,TGCGCCAGCAGCTTGGAAATAGCGGGAGCGGATACGCAGTATTTT
.,TRBJ1-1,TRBV29-1,.,CSVGAGVGTEAFF,TGCAGCGTTGGGGCCGGGGTAGGCACTGAAGCTTTCTTT
.,TRBJ2-2,TRBV29-1,.,CSVQAEWVYSGELFF,TGCAGCGTCCAGGCAGAGTGGGTTTATTCCGGGGAGCTGTTTTTT
.,TRBJ2-7,TRBV6-1,few,CASGLGAQVYEQYF,TGTGCCAGCGGCCTCGGGGCACAGGTCTACGAGCAGTACTTC
TRBD1,TRBJ2-7,TRBV29-1,few,CSAISPGQGLYEQYF,TGCAGCGCCATATCTCCGGGACAGGGACTTTACGAGCAGTACTTC
.,TRBJ1-1,TRBV28,.,CASSFMNTEAFF,TGTGCCAGCAGTTTTATGAACACTGAAGCTTTCTTT
.,TRBJ2-7,TRBV28,.,CASRHPDVAYEQYF,TGTGCCAGCAGACACCCGGACGTGGCCTACGAGCAGTACTTC
.,TRBJ1-1,TRBV6-5,.,CASRPRTAGNTEAFF,TGTGCCAGCAGGCCCCGGACAGCGGGTAACACTGAAGCTTTCTTT
.,TRBJ2-7,TRBV29-1,few,CSVVTDYEQYF,TGCAGCGTTGTAACCGACTACGAGCAGTACTTC
.,TRBJ1-1,TRBV4-2,.,CASSQDRGGTEAFF,TGTGCCAGCAGCCAAGATAGGGGTGGAACAGAAGCTTTCTTT
TRBD2,TRBJ2-7,TRBV6-6,once,CAIGLAGAEQYF,TGCGCTATCGGACTAGCGGGAGCAGAGCAGTACTTC
TRBD2,TRBJ2-1,TRBV6-5,.,CASSWTSEGNEQFF,TGTGCCAGCAGTTGGACTAGCGAGGGCAATGAGCAGTTCTTC
.,TRBJ2-1,TRBV4-1,few,CASSQDRSPYNEQFF,TGCGCCAGCAGCCAAGATCGATCCCCCTACAATGAGCAGTTCTTC
.,TRBJ2-7,TRBV4-1,.,CASSPGTAGYEQYF,TGCGCCAGCAGCCCAGGGACTGCCGGGTACGAGCAGTACTTC
.,TRBJ1-1,TRBV27,.,CASSFGRGEAFF,TGTGCCAGCAGTTTCGGGCGAGGTGAAGCTTTCTTT
.,TRBJ2-4,TRBV6-1,.,CASSETSEKVEYF,TGTGCCAGCAGTGAAACCTCAGAGAAGGTGGAGTACTTC
.,TRBJ2-3,TRBV7-9,.,CASSFKPGDSRSGDTQYF,TGTGCCAGCAGCTTCAAGCCTGGGGACTCCAGAAGCGGAGATACGCAGTATTTT
.,TRBJ2-5,TRBV29-1,few,CSVVSLNGPQETQYF,TGCAGCGTTGTATCGCTCAACGGTCCCCAAGAGACCCAGTACTTC
TRBD1,TRBJ1-1,TRBV5-1,.,CASSLGTGEEAFF,TGCGCCAGCAGCTTGGGGACAGGGGAGGAAGCTTTCTTT
.,TRBJ1-2,TRBV30,.,CAWRPMGGSDGYTF,TGTGCCTGGAGACCCATGGGGGGCTCAGATGGCTACACCTTC
TRBD1,TRBJ2-1,TRBV5-4,.,CASSFDRAVGNEQFF,TGTGCCAGCAGCTTCGACAGGGCGGTTGGGAATGAGCAGTTCTTC
.,TRBJ2-2,TRBV5-6,.,CASSTGTPGELFF,TGTGCCAGCAGTACCGGGACCCCCGGGGAGCTGTTTTTT
.,TRBJ2-5,TRBV6-6,.,CASSLSRARIETQYF,TGTGCCAGCAGTTTATCGCGGGCCAGGATAGAGACCCAGTACTTC
TRBD2,TRBJ2-2,TRBV9,.,CASSPGAGRVNGELFF,TGTGCCAGCAGCCCTGGAGCAGGGAGGGTTAACGGGGAGCTGTTTTTT
.,TRBJ1-1,TRBV10-3,few,CAIRGPEDDRNTEAFF,TGTGCCATCAGGGGCCCAGAGGACGATCGCAACACTGAAGCTTTCTTT
.,TRBJ1-5,TRBV4-1,.,CASSQGGSNQPQHF,TGCGCCAGCAGCCAAGGAGGTAGCAATCAGCCCCAGCATTTT
TRBD2,TRBJ2-3,TRBV14,few,CASSLTLAGFGTDTQYF,TGTGCCAGCAGCCTTACCTTAGCGGGTTTCGGCACAGATACGCAGTATTTT
.,TRBJ1-1,TRBV27,.,CATGRLGTEAFF,TGTGCCACCGGACGCTTGGGCACTGAAGCTTTCTTT
.,TRBJ2-1,TRBV19,few,CATRKTSRDEQFF,TGTGCCACCCGAAAGACGAGCCGGGATGAGCAGTTCTTC
.,TRBJ1-1,TRBV7-9,.,CASSPTGASEAFF,TGTGCCAGCAGTCCAACGGGTGCGTCTGAAGCTTTCTTT
.,TRBJ1-2,TRBV29-1,once,CSVVRAGVDGYTF,TGCAGCGTAGTTAGGGCAGGGGTGGATGGCTACACCTTC
TRBD1,TRBJ2-5,TRBV7-9,.,CASSLSWDRETQYF,TGTGCCAGCAGCTTATCGTGGGACAGAGAGACCCAGTACTTC
.,TRBJ2-1,TRBV7-9,.,CASSVGERVEFF,TGTGCCAGCAGCGTAGGTGAGAGGGTGGAGTTCTTC
TRBD1,TRBJ2-5,TRBV29-1,.,CSVRQGGEQYF,TGCAGCGTTAGACAGGGGGGGGAGCAGTACTTC
.,TRBJ2-5,TRBV11-2,.,CASSRLYVRETQYF,TGTGCCAGCAGCCGCCTTTACGTTCGGGAGACCCAGTACTTC
.,TRBJ2-1,TRBV19,.,CASSILATYNEQFF,TGTGCCAGTAGTATCCTAGCGACATACAATGAGCAGTTCTTC
TRBD2,TRBJ2-2,TRBV4-2,.,CASSQLAGGQTQYTGELFF,TGTGCCAGCAGCCAACTAGCGGGAGGACAAACTCAGTATACCGGGGAGCTGTTTTTT
.,TRBJ2-7,TRBV20-1,.,CSAGYGQYF,TGCAGTGCGGGCTATGGGCAGTACTTC
.,TRBJ2-2,TRBV4-1,.,CASSQRIGELFF,TGCGCCAGCAGCCAAAGGATCGGGGAGCTGTTTTTT
TRBD2,TRBJ2-3,TRBV6-6,once,CASRFLAGGTDTQYF,TGTGCCAGCAGATTCCTAGCGGGGGGCACAGATACGCAGTATTTT
TRBD1,TRBJ1-2,TRBV29-1,.,CSADRDFDYGYTF,TGCAGCGCGGACAGGGACTTCGACTATGGCTACACCTTC
.,TRBJ2-7,TRBV15,few,CATRDSKVSYEQYF,TGTGCCACCAGGGACAGCAAAGTCTCCTACGAGCAGTACTTC
.,TRBJ1-2,TRBV7-9,few,CASSLSVGQALYGYTF,TGTGCCAGCAGCTTATCAGTGGGGCAGGCGCTCTATGGCTACACCTTC
.,TRBJ2-3,TRBV6-5,.,CASSPDTDTQYF,TGTGCCAGCAGTCCAGACACAGATACGCAGTATTTT
TRBD2,TRBJ2-5,TRBV2,few,CASSEGLVGTQYF,TGTGCCAGCAGTGAGGGACTAGTTGGGACCCAGTACTTC
.,TRBJ2-7,TRBV7-9,few,CASSLEGLNYEQYF,TGTGCCAGCAGCTTAGAGGGACTGAACTACGAGCAGTACTTC
.,TRBJ2-1,TRBV7-9,hyperexpanded,CASSSMSEQFF,TGTGCCAGCAGCTCAATGAGTGAGCAGTTCTTC
TRBD2,TRBJ2-3,TRBV27,.,CASGIGAGRTQYF,TGTGCCAGCGGGATTGGTGCCGGGAGGACGCAGTATTTT
.,TRBJ2-1,TRBV7-9,.,CASSFGTMGNEQFF,TGTGCCAGCAGCTTCGGGACCATGGGCAATGAGCAGTTCTTC
.,TRBJ2-2,TRBV27,few,CASSLARSGELFF,TGTGCCAGCAGTCTCGCCCGGTCCGGGGAGCTGTTTTTT
.,TRBJ2-7,TRBV6-1,once,CASSEGRLAGYEQYF,TGTGCCAGCAGTGAAGGTAGGCTAGCCGGCTACGAGCAGTACTTC
.,TRBJ2-1,TRBV7-9,.,CASSWTGRGEQFF,TGTGCCAGCAGCTGGACAGGGAGGGGCGAGCAGTTCTTC
.,TRBJ2-3,TRBV15,.,CATSSQGGHTDTQYF,TGTGCCACCAGCTCCCAAGGGGGACACACAGATACGCAGTATTTT
TRBD1,TRBJ2-1,TRBV6-1,once,CASSDPGQDLQFF,TGTGCCAGCAGTGACCCCGGACAGGACCTTCAGTTCTTC
.,TRBJ1-1,TRBV29-1,.,CSVEWGEIEAFF,TGCAGCGTTGAGTGGGGGGAGATTGAAGCTTTCTTT